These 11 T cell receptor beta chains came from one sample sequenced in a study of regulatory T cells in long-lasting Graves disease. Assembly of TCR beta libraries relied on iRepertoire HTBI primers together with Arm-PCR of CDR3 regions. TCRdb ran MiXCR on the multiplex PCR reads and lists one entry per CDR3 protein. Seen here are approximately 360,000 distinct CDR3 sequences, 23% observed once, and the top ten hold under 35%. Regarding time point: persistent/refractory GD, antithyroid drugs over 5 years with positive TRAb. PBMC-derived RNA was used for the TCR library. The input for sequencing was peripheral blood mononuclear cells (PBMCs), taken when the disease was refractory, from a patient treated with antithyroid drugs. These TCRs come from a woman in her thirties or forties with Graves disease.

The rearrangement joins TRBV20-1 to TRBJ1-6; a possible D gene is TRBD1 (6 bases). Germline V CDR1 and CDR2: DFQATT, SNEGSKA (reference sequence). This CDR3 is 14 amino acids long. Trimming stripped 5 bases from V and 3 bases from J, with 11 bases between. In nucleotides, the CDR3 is TGCAGTGCTTTTACAGGGTTCTATAATTCACCCCTCCACTTT. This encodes CSAFTGFYNSPLHF.

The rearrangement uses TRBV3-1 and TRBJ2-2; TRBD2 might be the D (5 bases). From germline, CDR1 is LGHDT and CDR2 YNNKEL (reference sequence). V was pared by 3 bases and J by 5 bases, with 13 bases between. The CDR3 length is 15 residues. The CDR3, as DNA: TGTGCCAGCAGCCATGAGGGTTGGAAGACCGGGGAGCTGTTTTTT. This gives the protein CASSHEGWKTGELFF.

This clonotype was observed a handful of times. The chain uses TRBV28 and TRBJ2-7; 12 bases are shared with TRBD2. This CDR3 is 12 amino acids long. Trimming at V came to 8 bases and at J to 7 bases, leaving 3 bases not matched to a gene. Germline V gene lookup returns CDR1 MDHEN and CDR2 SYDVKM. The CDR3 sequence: CASDGTSGEQYF. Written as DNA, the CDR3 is TGTGCCAGCGATGGGACTAGCGGGGAGCAGTACTTC.

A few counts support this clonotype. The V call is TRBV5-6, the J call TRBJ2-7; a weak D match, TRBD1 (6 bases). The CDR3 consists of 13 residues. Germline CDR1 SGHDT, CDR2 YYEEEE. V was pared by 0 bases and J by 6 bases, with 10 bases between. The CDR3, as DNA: TGTGCCAGCAGCTTGGAGGCAGGGGTCGAGCAGTACTTC. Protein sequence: CASSLEAGVEQYF.

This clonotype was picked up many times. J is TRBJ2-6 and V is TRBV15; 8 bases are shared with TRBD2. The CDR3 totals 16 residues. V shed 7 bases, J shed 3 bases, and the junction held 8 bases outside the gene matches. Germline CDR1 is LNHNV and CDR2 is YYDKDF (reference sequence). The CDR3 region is CATTGGPSGGANVLTF. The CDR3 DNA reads TGTGCCACCACGGGAGGGCCAAGTGGTGGGGCCAACGTCCTGACTTTC.

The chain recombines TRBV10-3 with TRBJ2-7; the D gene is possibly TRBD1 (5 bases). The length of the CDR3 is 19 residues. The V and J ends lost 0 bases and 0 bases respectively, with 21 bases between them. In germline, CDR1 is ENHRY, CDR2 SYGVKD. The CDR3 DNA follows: TGTGCCATCAGTGAGTCGTTGGGTAAGATCCAAAGGGGCTCCTACGAGCAGTACTTC. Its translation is CAISESLGKIQRGSYEQYF.

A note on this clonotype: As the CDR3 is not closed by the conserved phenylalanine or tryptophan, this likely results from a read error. CDR3 sequence: CATSRDSGSGELFL. CDR3 nucleotides: TGTGCCACCAGCAGAGATTCAGGGTCCGGGGAGCTGTTTCTT. This chain joins TRBV15 and TRBJ2-2, with D possibly TRBD1 on 5 matching bases. Between the trimmed V and J ends, which lost 0 bases and 6 bases, there was a span of 8 bases. The germline V gene encodes CDR1 LNHNV and CDR2 YYDKDF (reference sequence). The length of the CDR3 is 14 residues.

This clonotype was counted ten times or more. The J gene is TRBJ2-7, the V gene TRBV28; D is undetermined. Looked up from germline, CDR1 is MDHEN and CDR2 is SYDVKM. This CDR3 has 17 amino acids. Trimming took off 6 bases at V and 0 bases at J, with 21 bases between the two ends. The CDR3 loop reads CASSPSVWRTRSYEQYF. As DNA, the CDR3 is TGTGCCAGCAGCCCATCCGTCTGGCGGACCCGCTCCTACGAGCAGTACTTC. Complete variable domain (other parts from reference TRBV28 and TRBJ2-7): DVKVTQSSRYLVKRTGEKVFLECVQDMDHENMFWYRQDPGLGLRLIYFSYDVKMKEKGDIPEGYSVSREKKERFSLILESASTNQTSMYLCASSPSVWRTRSYEQYFGPGTRLTVT.

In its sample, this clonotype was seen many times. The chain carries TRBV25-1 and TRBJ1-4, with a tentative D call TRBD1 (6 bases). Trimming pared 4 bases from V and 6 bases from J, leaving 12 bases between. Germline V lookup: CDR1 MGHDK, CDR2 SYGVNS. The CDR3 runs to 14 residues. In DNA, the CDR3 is TGTGCCAGCAGTGTCCAGAGGGGGGATGAAAAACTGTTTTTT. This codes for CASSVQRGDEKLFF.

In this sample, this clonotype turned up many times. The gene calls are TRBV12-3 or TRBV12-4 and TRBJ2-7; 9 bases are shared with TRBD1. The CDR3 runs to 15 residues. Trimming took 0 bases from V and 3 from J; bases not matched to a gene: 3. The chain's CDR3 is CASSLAGTGNYEQYF. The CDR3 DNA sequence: TGTGCCAGCAGTTTAGCTGGGACAGGGAACTACGAGCAGTACTTC.

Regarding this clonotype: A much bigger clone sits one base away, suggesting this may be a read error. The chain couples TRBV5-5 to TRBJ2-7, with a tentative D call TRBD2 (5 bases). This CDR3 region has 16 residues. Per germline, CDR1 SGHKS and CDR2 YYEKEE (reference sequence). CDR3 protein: CASSIDTRPSSYGQYF. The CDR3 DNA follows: TGTGCCAGCAGCATAGACACGAGGCCTAGCTCCTACGGGCAGTACTTC.